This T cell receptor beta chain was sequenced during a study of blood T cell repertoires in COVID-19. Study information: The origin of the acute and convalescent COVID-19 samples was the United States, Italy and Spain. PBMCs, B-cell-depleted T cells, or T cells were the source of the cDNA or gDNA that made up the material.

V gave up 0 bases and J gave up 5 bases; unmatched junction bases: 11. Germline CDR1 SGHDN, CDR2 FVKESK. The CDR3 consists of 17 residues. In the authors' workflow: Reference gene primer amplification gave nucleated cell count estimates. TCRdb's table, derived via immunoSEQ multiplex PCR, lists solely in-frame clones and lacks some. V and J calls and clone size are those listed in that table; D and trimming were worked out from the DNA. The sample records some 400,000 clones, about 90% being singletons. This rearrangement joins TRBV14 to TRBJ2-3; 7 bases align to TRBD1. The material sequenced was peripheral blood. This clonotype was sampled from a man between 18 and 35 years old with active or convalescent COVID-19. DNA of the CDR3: TGTGCCAGCAGCCAAGAAACCGGGACAGCAGGGAGAGATACGCAGTATTTT. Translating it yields CASSQETGTAGRDTQYF.